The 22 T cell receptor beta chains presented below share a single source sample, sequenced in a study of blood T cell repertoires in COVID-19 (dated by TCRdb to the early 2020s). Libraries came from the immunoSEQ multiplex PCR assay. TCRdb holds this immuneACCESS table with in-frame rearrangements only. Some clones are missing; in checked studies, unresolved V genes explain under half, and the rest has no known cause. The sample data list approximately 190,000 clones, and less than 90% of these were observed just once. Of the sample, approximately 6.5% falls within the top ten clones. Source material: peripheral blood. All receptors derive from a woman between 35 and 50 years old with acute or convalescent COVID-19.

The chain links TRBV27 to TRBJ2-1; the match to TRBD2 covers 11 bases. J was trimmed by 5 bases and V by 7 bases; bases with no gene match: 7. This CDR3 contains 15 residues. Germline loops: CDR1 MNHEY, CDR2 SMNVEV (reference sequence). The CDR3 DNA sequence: TGTGCCAGCACCGTAGCGGGAGGGCTACACAATGAGCAGTTCTTC. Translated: CASTVAGGLHNEQFF.

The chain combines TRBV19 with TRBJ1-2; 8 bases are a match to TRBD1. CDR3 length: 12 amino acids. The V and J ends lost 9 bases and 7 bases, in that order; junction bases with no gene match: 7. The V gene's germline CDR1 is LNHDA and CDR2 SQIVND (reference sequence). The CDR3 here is CASTQGVRGYTF. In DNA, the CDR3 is TGTGCCAGCACACAGGGGGTGCGTGGCTACACCTTC.

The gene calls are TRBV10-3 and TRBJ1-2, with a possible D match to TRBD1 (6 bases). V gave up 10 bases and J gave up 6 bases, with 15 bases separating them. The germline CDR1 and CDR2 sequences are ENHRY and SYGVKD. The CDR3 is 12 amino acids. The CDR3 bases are TGTGCCAGCGGACCCGGGACAAATGGCTACACCTTC. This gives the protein CASGPGTNGYTF.

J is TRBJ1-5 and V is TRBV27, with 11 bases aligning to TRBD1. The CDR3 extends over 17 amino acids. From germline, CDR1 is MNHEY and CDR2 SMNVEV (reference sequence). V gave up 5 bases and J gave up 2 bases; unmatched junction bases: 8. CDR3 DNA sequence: TGTGCCAGCAGTCCCTCCGGGACAGGGGGTGGCAATCAGCCCCAGCATTTT. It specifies CASSPSGTGGGNQPQHF.

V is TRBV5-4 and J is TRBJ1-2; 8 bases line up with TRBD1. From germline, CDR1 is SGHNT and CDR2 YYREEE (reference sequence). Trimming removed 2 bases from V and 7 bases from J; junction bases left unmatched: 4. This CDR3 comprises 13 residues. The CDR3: CASSFWTGIGYTF. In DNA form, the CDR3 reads TGTGCCAGCAGCTTTTGGACAGGGATTGGCTACACCTTC. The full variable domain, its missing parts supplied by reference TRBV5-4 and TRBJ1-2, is ETGVTQSPTHLIKTRGQQVTLRCSSQSGHNTVSWYQQALGQGPQFIFQYYREEENGRGNFPPRFSGLQFPNYSSELNVNALELDDSALYLCASSFWTGIGYTFGSGTRLTVV.

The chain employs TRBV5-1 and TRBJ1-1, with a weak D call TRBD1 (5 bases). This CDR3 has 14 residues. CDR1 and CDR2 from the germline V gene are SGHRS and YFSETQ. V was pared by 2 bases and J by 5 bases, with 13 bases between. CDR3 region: CASSFLGGGTEAFF. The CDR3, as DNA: TGCGCCAGCAGCTTCCTCGGGGGAGGAACTGAAGCTTTCTTT.

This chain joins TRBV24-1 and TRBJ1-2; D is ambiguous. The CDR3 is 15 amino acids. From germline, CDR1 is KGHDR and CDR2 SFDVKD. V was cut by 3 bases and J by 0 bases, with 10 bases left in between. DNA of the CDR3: TGTGCCACCAGTGATGTAAGGGAGGCTAACTATGGCTACACCTTC. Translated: CATSDVREANYGYTF.

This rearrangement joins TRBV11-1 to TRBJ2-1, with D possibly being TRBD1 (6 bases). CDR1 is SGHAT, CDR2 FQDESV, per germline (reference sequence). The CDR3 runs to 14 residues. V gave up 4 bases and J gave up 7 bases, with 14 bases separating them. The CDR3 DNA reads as TGTGCCAGCAGCTCCCCCAGGGGATCGAATGAGCAGTTCTTC. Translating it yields CASSSPRGSNEQFF.

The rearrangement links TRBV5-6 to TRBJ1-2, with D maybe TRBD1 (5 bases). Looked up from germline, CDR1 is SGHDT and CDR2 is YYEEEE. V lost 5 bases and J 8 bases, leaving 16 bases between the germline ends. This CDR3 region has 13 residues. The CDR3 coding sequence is TGTGCCAGCAGACCACAGGACCACAAGGGCTACACCTTC. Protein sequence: CASRPQDHKGYTF.

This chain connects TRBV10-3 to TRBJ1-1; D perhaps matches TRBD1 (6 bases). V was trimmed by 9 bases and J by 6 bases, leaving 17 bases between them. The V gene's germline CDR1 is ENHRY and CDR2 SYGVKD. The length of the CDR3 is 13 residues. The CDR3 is CAMRGRGKSEAFF. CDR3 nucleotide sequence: TGTGCCATGAGAGGGAGGGGGAAGTCTGAAGCTTTCTTT.

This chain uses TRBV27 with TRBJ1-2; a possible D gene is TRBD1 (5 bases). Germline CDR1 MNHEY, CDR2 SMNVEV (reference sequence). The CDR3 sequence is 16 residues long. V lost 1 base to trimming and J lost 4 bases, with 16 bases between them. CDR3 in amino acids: CASSLYRQAQGYGYTF. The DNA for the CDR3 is TGTGCCAGCAGTTTATATAGGCAGGCGCAGGGCTATGGCTACACCTTC.

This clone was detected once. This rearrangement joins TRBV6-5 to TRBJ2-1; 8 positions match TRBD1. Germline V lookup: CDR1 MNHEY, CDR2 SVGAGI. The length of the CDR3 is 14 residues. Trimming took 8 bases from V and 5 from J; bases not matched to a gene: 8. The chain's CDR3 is CASRIEDRDNEQFF. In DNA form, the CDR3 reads TGTGCCAGCCGGATCGAGGACAGGGACAATGAGCAGTTCTTC.

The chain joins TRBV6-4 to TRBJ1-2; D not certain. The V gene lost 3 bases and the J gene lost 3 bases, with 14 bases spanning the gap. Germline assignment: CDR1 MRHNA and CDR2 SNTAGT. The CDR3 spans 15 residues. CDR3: CASSESVGLYYGYTF. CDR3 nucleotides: TGTGCCAGCAGTGAGAGTGTTGGGCTCTACTATGGCTACACCTTC.

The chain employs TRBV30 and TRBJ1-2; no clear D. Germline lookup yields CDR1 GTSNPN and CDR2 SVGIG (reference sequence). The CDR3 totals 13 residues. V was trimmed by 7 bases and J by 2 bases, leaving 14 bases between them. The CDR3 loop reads CALVSPTNYGYTF. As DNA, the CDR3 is TGTGCCTTAGTCTCCCCTACGAACTATGGCTACACCTTC.

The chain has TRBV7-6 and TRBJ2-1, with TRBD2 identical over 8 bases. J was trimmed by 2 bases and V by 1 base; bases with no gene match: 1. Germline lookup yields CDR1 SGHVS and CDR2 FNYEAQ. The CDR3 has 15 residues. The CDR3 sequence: CASSLDGGAYNEQFF. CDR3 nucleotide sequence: TGTGCCAGCAGCTTAGACGGGGGGGCCTACAATGAGCAGTTCTTC.

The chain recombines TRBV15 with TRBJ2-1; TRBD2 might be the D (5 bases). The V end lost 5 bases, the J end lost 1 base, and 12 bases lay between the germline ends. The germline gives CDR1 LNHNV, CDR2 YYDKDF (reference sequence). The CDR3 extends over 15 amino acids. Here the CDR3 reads CATSGRTPSYNEQFF. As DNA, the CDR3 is TGTGCCACCAGCGGTCGGACTCCGTCCTACAATGAGCAGTTCTTC.

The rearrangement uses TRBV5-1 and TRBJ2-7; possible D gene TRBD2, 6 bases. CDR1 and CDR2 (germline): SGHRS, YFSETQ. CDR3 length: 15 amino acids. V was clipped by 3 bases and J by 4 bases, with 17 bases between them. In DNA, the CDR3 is TGCGCCAGCAGCTGGTCCGGGACTCCCGGATACGAGCAGTACTTC. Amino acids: CASSWSGTPGYEQYF.

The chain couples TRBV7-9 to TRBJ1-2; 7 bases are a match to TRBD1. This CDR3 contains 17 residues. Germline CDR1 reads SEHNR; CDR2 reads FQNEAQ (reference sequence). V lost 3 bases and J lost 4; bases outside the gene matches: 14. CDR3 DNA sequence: TGTGCCAGCAGCTTCTCGTTTGGGGACAGCGAGACCTATGGCTACACCTTC. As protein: CASSFSFGDSETYGYTF.

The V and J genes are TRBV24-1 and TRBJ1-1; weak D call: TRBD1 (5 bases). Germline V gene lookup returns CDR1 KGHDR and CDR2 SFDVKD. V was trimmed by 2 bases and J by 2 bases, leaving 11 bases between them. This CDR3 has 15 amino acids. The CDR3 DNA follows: TGTGCCACCAGTGATTCGGGGGAAGGAAACACTGAAGCTTTCTTT. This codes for CATSDSGEGNTEAFF.

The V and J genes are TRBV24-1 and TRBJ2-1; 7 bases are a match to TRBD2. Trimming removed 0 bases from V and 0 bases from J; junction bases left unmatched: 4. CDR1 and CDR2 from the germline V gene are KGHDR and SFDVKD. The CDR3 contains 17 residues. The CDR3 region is CATSDLAGEGSYNEQFF. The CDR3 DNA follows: TGTGCCACCAGTGATTTGGCTGGGGAGGGCTCCTACAATGAGCAGTTCTTC.

The CDR3 is CASSPGGDYEQYF. The CDR3 DNA reads as TGTGCCAGCTCACCGGGGGGTGATTACGAGCAGTACTTC. V usage is TRBV18 and J usage is TRBJ2-7, with D possibly being TRBD2 (6 bases). This CDR3 region has 13 residues. The V gene lost 3 bases and the J gene lost 4 bases, with 10 bases spanning the gap. CDR1 KGHSH and CDR2 LQKENI come from the germline V gene.

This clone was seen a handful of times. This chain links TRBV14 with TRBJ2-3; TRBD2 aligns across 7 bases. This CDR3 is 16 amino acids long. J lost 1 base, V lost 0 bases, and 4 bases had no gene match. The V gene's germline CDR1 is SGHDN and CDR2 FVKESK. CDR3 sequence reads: CASSQESLAGTDTQYF. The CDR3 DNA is TGTGCCAGCAGCCAAGAGTCCCTAGCGGGCACAGATACGCAGTATTTT.